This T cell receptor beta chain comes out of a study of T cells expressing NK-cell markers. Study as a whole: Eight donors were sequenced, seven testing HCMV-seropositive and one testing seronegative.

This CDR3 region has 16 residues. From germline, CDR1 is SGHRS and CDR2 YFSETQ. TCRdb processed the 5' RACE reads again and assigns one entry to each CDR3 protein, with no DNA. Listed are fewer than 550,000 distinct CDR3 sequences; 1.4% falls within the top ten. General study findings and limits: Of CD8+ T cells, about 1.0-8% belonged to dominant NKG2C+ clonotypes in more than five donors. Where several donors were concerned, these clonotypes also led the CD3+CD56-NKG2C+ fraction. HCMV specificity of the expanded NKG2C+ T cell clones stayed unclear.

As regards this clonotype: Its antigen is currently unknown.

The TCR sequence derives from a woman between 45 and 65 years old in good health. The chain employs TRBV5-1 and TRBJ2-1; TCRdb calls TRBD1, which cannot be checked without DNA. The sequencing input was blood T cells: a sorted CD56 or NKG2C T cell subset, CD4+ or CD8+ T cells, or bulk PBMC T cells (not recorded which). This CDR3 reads CASSLEGQGTVGSQFF. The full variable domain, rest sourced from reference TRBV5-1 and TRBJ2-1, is KAGVTQTPRYLIKTRGQQVTLSCSPISGHRSVSWYQQTPGQGLQFLFEYFSETQRNKGNFPGRFSGRQFSNSRSEMNVSTLELGDSALYLCASSLEGQGTVGSQFFGPGTRLTVL.